Below are 28 T cell receptor beta chains sequenced from a single sample in a study of human T cells and chemical hapten exposure (dated by TCRdb to about 2021). The sample's time point, from its label and the paper: patch test 3, about 24 weeks after DPC sensitization. In light of the paper, this sample's treatment or condition label describes: therapeutic diphenylcyclopropenone sensitization with weekly scalp DPC. Preparation of the library involved RACE. The sample was run on a NextSeq 500. The public reads were quality trimmed at Q25 with fastp and then assembled into clones with MiXCR by TCRdb, keeping productive beta chains. Duplicate CDR3 protein sequences are folded into a single record with the most common DNA and genes. The sample table contains around 130,000 distinct CDR3 sequences; only one count was recorded for roughly 12% of them. The ten largest clones add up to 2% to 2.5% of the sample.

This sample comprised whole blood, obtained in connection with sensitization to the hapten diphenylcyclopropenone (DPC). Every receptor here comes from a woman in her forties or fifties with alopecia areata. Some clones in this sample may be carry-over from other donors' samples.

This clonotype has just a few counts. This chain links TRBV3-1 with TRBJ1-6, with 9 bases matching TRBD1. The CDR3 runs to 15 residues. The V gene end was trimmed by 2 bases and the J gene end by 7 bases; junction bases not matched to a gene: 3. Germline CDR1 LGHDT, CDR2 YNNKEL (reference sequence). The CDR3 region is CASSQTGTGNSPLHF. The DNA of the CDR3 is TGTGCCAGCAGCCAAACCGGGACAGGGAATTCACCCCTCCACTTT.

V and J are TRBV23-1 and TRBJ1-5; the D gene is possibly TRBD1 (5 bases). TRBV23-1 is marked as an open reading frame, function uncertain. The CDR3 has 15 residues. V lost 4 bases to trimming and J lost 11 bases, with 21 bases between them. DNA of the CDR3: TGCGCCAGCAGTCGAGTAATGGAGTATATGGGGGCCCAGCATTTT. Protein sequence: CASSRVMEYMGAQHF.

This clonotype was found many times. This chain connects TRBV28 to TRBJ2-7; 7 bases match TRBD2. After removal of 5 bases from V and 6 bases from J, the junction contained 16 bases not matched to a gene. Germline V lookup: CDR1 MDHEN, CDR2 SYDVKM. The CDR3 has 16 amino acids. CDR3 coding DNA: TGTGCCAGCAGTCCCCCTGGTAGCGGGTTCCAAGGCGAGCAGTACTTC. It specifies CASSPPGSGFQGEQYF.

This chain uses TRBV29-1 with TRBJ1-1; D not resolved. Germline CDR1 is SQVTM and CDR2 is ANQGSEA. The CDR3 spans 12 residues. The germline V and J ends were trimmed by 6 bases and 1 base, with 9 bases remaining between them. CDR3: CSVPDKNTEAFF. The CDR3 bases are TGCAGCGTCCCCGACAAGAACACTGAAGCTTTCTTT.

This sequence joins TRBV29-1 and TRBJ1-2; 11 bases map to TRBD1. V lost 6 bases to trimming and J lost 4 bases; unmatched junction nucleotides: 7. Germline assignment: CDR1 SQVTM and CDR2 ANQGSEA. The CDR3 consists of 14 residues. This chain's CDR3 is CSVGQGAILYGYTF. Here the CDR3 DNA reads TGCAGCGTCGGACAGGGGGCTATTCTCTATGGCTACACCTTC.

There are many counts of this clonotype. This chain connects TRBV27 to TRBJ2-1, with D uncertain. This CDR3 region has 16 residues. Germline CDR1 MNHEY, CDR2 SMNVEV (reference sequence). Trimming took 2 bases from V and 0 from J, leaving 11 bases between them. CDR3 region: CASSLILRPSYNEQFF. In DNA form, the CDR3 reads TGTGCCAGCAGTTTAATCTTACGGCCCTCCTACAATGAGCAGTTCTTC.

This clonotype has a handful of counts. This chain links TRBV28 with TRBJ1-6, with D perhaps TRBD1 (5 bases). V was clipped by 6 bases and J by 6 bases, with 18 bases between them. The CDR3 runs to 16 residues. Germline loops: CDR1 MDHEN, CDR2 SYDVKM. For the CDR3, the DNA is TGTGCCAGCAGATTTGGGACCCAAGGGCGTAATTCACCCCTCCACTTT. Its translation is CASRFGTQGRNSPLHF.

This chain joins TRBV6-1 and TRBJ1-1, with 8 bases aligning to TRBD1. The V gene's germline CDR1 is MNHNS and CDR2 SASEGT. V was pared by 2 bases and J by 3 bases, with 5 bases of the junction left unmatched. This CDR3 has 15 residues. CDR3 amino acids: CASSENAGQDTEAFF. CDR3 nucleotide sequence: TGTGCCAGCAGTGAAAATGCGGGACAGGACACTGAAGCTTTCTTT.

This clonotype has more than one count but fewer than ten. The J gene is TRBJ2-5, the V gene TRBV28, with a weak D call TRBD2 (7 bases). This CDR3 spans 15 amino acids. V was pared by 6 bases and J by 2 bases, with 16 bases between. Germline V gene data show CDR1 as MDHEN and CDR2 as SYDVKM. The CDR3 reads CASSLVRGGQETQYF. CDR3 bases: TGTGCCAGCAGCCTGGTGAGGGGGGGGCAAGAGACCCAGTACTTC.

This clonotype appeared many times. V is TRBV29-1 and J is TRBJ2-1, with 7 bases that match TRBD2. V lost 5 bases, J lost 3 bases, and 4 bases stayed unmatched. From germline, CDR1 is SQVTM and CDR2 ANQGSEA. The CDR3 is 13 residues long. The CDR3 reads CSVRGTNYNEQFF. In DNA form, the CDR3 reads TGCAGCGTTCGGGGGACTAACTACAATGAGCAGTTCTTC.

This clonotype occurred many times. V is TRBV20-1 and J is TRBJ1-1; maybe TRBD1 (5 bases). This CDR3 contains 15 residues. Germline-derived CDR1 and CDR2 are DFQATT and SNEGSKA (reference sequence). The V end lost 0 bases, the J end lost 4 bases, and 15 bases lay between the germline ends. The chain's CDR3 is CSARDPSQGSTEAFF. The CDR3 DNA is TGCAGTGCTAGAGATCCCTCTCAGGGAAGCACTGAAGCTTTCTTT.

The V and J genes are TRBV5-4 and TRBJ2-5; TRBD2 aligns across 7 bases. After removal of 3 bases from V and 5 bases from J, the junction contained 4 bases not matched to a gene. The length of the CDR3 is 13 residues. Germline CDR1 SGHNT, CDR2 YYREEE (reference sequence). The CDR3 DNA reads as TGTGCCAGCAGCTCGGGACTACCCGAGACCCAGTACTTC. Protein: CASSSGLPETQYF.

The DNA for the CDR3 is TGCAGTGCTAGCCCAGGGACAGGGGGTCAGCCCCAGCATTTT. It specifies CSASPGTGGQPQHF. The genes are TRBV20-1 and TRBJ1-5, with 11 bases aligning to TRBD1. Germline CDR1 DFQATT, CDR2 SNEGSKA (reference sequence). The V and J ends lost 3 bases and 6 bases, in that order; junction bases with no gene match: 4. The CDR3 runs 14 residues.

The chain has TRBV12-3 or TRBV12-4 and TRBJ2-2; D is uncertain. The CDR3 has 11 residues. Trimming cost V 4 bases and J 10 bases, with 7 bases left between them. The CDR3 DNA reads as TGTGCCAGCAGTTCCTATGTGGAGCTGTTTTTT. This gives the protein CASSSYVELFF.

V is TRBV2 and J is TRBJ1-5, with D hard to call. In germline, CDR1 is SNHLY, CDR2 FYNNEI. The ends were cut back, 3 bases at V and 2 bases at J, with 11 bases in the middle. The CDR3 has 15 residues. Written as DNA, the CDR3 is TGTGCCAGCAGTGAGACCACCCGTGGCAATCAGCCCCAGCATTTT. Translating it yields CASSETTRGNQPQHF.

The J gene is TRBJ1-3, the V gene TRBV7-8, with 7 bases fitting TRBD1. Trimming removed 1 base from V and 2 bases from J; junction bases left unmatched: 2. Per the germline V gene, CDR1 is SGHVS and CDR2 is FQNEAQ. The CDR3 runs 15 residues. The DNA of the CDR3 is TGTGCCAGCAGCTTAGACAGGGGACCTGGAAACACCATATATTTT. It translates to CASSLDRGPGNTIYF.

This clonotype was counted a few times. The V call is TRBV5-1, the J call TRBJ2-1; D call uncertain. Trimming stripped 5 bases from V and 0 bases from J, with 6 bases between. Per the germline V gene, CDR1 is SGHRS and CDR2 is YFSETQ. This CDR3 region has 13 residues. CDR3: CASSSLSYNEQFF. Written as DNA, the CDR3 is TGCGCCAGCAGTTCTCTCTCCTACAATGAGCAGTTCTTC.

This clonotype was detected only a few times. J is TRBJ1-2 and V is TRBV30; tentative D call: TRBD1 (6 bases). Germline CDR1 reads GTSNPN; CDR2 reads SVGIG (reference sequence). V was trimmed by 1 base and J by 4 bases, leaving 10 bases between them. The CDR3 extends over 13 amino acids. CDR3 DNA sequence: TGTGCCTGGAGTGACAGGGTGATCTATGGCTACACCTTC. As protein: CAWSDRVIYGYTF. The full variable domain, rest sourced from reference TRBV30 and TRBJ1-2, is SQTIHQWPATLVQPVGSPLSLECTVEGTSNPNLYWYRQAAGRGLQLLFYSVGIGQISSEVPQNLSASRPQDRQFILSSKKLLLSDSGFYLCAWSDRVIYGYTFGSGTRLTVV.

This clonotype appeared a few times. The chain carries TRBV7-2 and TRBJ1-6; 8 positions match TRBD1. Germline V gives CDR1 SGHTA, CDR2 FQGNSA. There are 16 residues in the CDR3. V was clipped by 6 bases and J by 1 base; unmatched bases: 5. For the CDR3, the DNA is TGTGCCAGCAGACCGGACAGGGAATCCTATAATTCACCCCTCCACTTT. Translated: CASRPDRESYNSPLHF.

J is TRBJ2-1 and V is TRBV19; 10 positions match TRBD2. CDR3 size: 12 residues. CDR1 LNHDA and CDR2 SQIVND come from the germline V gene (reference sequence). The ends lost 7 bases at V and 10 bases at J; junction bases unmatched: 4. CDR3 amino acids: CASTSGREEQFF. CDR3 DNA: TGTGCCAGTACTAGCGGGAGAGAGGAGCAGTTCTTC.

This clonotype was seen only a few times. V usage is TRBV12-3 or TRBV12-4 and J usage is TRBJ1-2, with D perhaps TRBD1 (5 bases). The CDR3 sequence is 16 residues long. Trimming left V 7 bases short and J 0 bases short, with 18 bases between. This CDR3 reads CASTLSGTYANYGYTF. The CDR3 DNA reads as TGTGCCAGCACCCTTTCCGGGACGTACGCTAACTATGGCTACACCTTC.

This clonotype was seen only a few times. The CDR3 DNA is TGTGCCAGCAGCGAGGACAGGAACTATGGCTACACCTTC. Its translation: CASSEDRNYGYTF. The V gene is TRBV5-6, the J gene TRBJ1-2, with 7 positions matching TRBD1. Germline V gene data show CDR1 as SGHDT and CDR2 as YYEEEE. The trim removed 4 bases at V and 2 bases at J, leaving 2 bases unmatched. The CDR3 is made up of 13 amino acids.

The chain employs TRBV7-9 and TRBJ1-3, with D perhaps matching TRBD1 (5 bases). CDR1 and CDR2 (germline): SEHNR, FQNEAQ (reference sequence). Trimming pared 5 bases from V and 6 bases from J, leaving 8 bases between. There are 12 residues in the CDR3. CDR3 bases: TGTGCCAGCAGCCCGGACACAAACACCATATATTTT. It yields the protein CASSPDTNTIYF. The whole variable domain, filled in from reference TRBV7-9 and TRBJ1-3, reads DTGVSQNPRHKITKRGQNVTFRCDPISEHNRLYWYRQTLGQGPEFLTYFQNEAQLEKSRLLSDRFSAERPKGSFSTLEIQRTEQGDSAMYLCASSPDTNTIYFGEGSWLTVV.

This clonotype was found many times. This sequence joins TRBV29-1 and TRBJ2-3; perhaps TRBD1 as D (6 bases). The germline gives CDR1 SQVTM, CDR2 ANQGSEA. V was trimmed by 0 bases and J by 2 bases, leaving 15 bases between them. This CDR3 has 16 amino acids. CDR3 amino acids: CSVEDYGGGPTDTQYF. Written as DNA, the CDR3 is TGCAGCGTTGAAGATTATGGGGGCGGTCCCACAGATACGCAGTATTTT.

The V call is TRBV28, the J call TRBJ1-1, with 7 bases matching TRBD1. The CDR3 contains 12 residues. Germline loops: CDR1 MDHEN, CDR2 SYDVKM. With V trimmed by 7 bases and J by 7 bases, 6 bases remained unmatched. Written as DNA, the CDR3 is TGTGCCAGCACCGAACAGGGGCGTGAAGCTTTCTTT. Translation: CASTEQGREAFF.

This clonotype was detected a few times. The chain carries TRBV12-3 or TRBV12-4 and TRBJ2-3, with TRBD2 matching over 8 bases. The CDR3 loop spans 16 amino acids. Germline trimming cut 6 bases from V and 5 bases from J; bases unmatched to any gene: 13. The CDR3 nucleotides read TGTGCCAGCAGCCCCCCAAGGGCGGGGGGCGGAGATACGCAGTATTTT. Amino acids: CASSPPRAGGGDTQYF.

The chain employs TRBV5-1 and TRBJ1-2; the match to TRBD1 covers 8 bases. Trimming cost V 3 bases and J 6 bases; bases outside gene matches: 4. The CDR3 loop spans 13 amino acids. CDR1 is SGHRS, CDR2 YFSETQ, per germline. DNA for the CDR3: TGCGCCAGCAGCTCCGGACAGGGAGATGGCTACACCTTC. It encodes CASSSGQGDGYTF.

This clonotype has more than one count but fewer than ten. The rearrangement joins TRBV20-1 to TRBJ2-1, with 14 bases matching TRBD2. Germline assignment: CDR1 DFQATT and CDR2 SNEGSKA (reference sequence). V lost 5 bases and J lost 14; bases outside the gene matches: 2. CDR3 length equals 11 residues. The CDR3: CSALTSGREFF. The CDR3, as DNA: TGCAGTGCTCTGACTAGCGGGAGGGAGTTCTTC.